The clone carrying this T cell receptor (beta chain) was counted only a few times. MiXCR, run by TCRdb on the 5' RACE reads, gives a single entry per CDR3 protein. The repertoire holds tens of thousands of distinct CDR3 sequences, with about 10% as singletons. Germline trimming cut 5 bases from V and 6 bases from J; bases unmatched to any gene: 3. The CDR3 totals 12 residues. The V gene's germline CDR1 is GTSNPN and CDR2 SVGIG (reference sequence). This sample was taken from a study of early T cells in non-severe SARS-CoV-2 infection. The J gene is TRBJ2-7, the V gene TRBV30; TRBD2 matches 11 bases. The sample here was whole blood, taken at baseline. The sequence was collected from an adult who was a healthcare worker with PCR-confirmed SARS-CoV-2 infection or an uninfected control (not recorded which). In nucleotides, the CDR3 is TGTGCCTGGTCCGGGACTAGCGGCGAGCAGTACTTC. It is translated as CAWSGTSGEQYF.